This T cell receptor (beta chain) was observed in a study of early T cells in non-severe SARS-CoV-2 infection. The germline gives CDR1 KGHDR, CDR2 SFDVKD. V was shortened by 5 bases and J by 5 bases, with 4 bases between the two germline ends. The CDR3 spans 11 residues. The sample holds many counts of this clonotype. TCRdb re-called the 5' RACE reads with MiXCR, one entry per CDR3 protein. The repertoire holds about 72,000 distinct CDR3 sequences, with about a tenth as singletons. This specimen consisted of whole blood, obtained at baseline. This clonotype was obtained from an adult who was a healthcare worker with PCR-confirmed SARS-CoV-2 infection or an uninfected control (not recorded which). The chain has TRBV24-1 and TRBJ2-3; no clear D. CDR3 protein: CATSVRDTQYF. The CDR3 DNA is TGTGCCACCAGTGTTAGAGATACGCAGTATTTT.